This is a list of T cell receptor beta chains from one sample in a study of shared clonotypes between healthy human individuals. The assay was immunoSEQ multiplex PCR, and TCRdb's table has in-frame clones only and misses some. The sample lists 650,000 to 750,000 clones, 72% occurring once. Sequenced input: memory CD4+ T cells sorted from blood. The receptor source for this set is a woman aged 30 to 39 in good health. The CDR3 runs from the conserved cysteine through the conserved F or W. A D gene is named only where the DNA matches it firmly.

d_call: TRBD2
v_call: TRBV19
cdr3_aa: CASNPSGYAYNEQFF

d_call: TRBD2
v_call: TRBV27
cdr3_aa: CASSVWGLAAYEQYF

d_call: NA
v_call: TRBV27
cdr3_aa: CASSLGLGGTGELFF

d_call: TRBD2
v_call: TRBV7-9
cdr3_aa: CASSSLPAGEGEQYF

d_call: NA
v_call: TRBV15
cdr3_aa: CATSRDPQEGGTRQYF

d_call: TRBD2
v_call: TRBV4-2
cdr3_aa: CASSRTSGGQETQYF

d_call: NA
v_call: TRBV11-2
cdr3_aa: CASSPRPRQKGTEAFF

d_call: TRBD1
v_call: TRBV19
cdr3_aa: CASRGTGQTFVSEQYF

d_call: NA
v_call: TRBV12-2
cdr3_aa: CASRLLRSTNTGELFF

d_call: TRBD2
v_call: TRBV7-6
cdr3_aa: CASSSRLAGGEQFF

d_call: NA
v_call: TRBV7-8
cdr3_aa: CASSPREDNYGYTF

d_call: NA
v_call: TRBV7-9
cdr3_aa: CASSLDPLGAFF

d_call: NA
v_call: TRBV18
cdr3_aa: CASSPPGGMNQPQHF

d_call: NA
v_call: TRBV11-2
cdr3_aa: CASSSPRGGETQYF

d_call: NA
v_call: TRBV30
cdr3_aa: CAWSVGGFDFF

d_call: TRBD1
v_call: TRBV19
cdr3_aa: CASSGQGLGNQPQHF

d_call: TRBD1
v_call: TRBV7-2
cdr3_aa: CASSLTGAMDYGYTF

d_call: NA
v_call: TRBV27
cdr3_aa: CASSLRQGGPYEQYF

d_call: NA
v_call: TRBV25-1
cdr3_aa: CASSECRTPSYEQYF

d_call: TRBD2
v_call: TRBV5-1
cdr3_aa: CASSFLADSYNEQFF

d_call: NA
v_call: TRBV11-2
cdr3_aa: CASSHDYLSTDTQYF

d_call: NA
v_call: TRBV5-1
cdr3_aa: CASSLEVPGAGAFF

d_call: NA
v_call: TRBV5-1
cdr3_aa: CASSLTGPNQPQHF

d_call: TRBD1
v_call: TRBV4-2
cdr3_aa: CASSQGDRDITEAFF

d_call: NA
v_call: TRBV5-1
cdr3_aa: CASSLAVGASTYEQYF

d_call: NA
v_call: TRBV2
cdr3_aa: CASTKAGSRSSYNEQFF

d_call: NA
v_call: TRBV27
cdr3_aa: CASSFLNRFKIEKLFF

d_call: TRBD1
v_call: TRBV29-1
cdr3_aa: CSVGQALSYEQYF

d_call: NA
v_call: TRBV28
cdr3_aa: CASSPLRGSFSSYEQYF

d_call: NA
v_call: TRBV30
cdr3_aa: CAWTQRAWETQYF

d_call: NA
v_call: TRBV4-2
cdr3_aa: CASSRSGSEGTEAFF

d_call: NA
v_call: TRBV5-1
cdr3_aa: CASTGGGNFGNTIYF